This T cell receptor (beta chain) was captured by sequencing in a study of identical twins. Study results and limitations: Abundant cord blood beta clonotypes carried fewer insertions; memory repertoires showed none.

Turning to this clonotype: Its cognate antigen is unknown.

The ends were cut back, 6 bases at V and 7 bases at J, with 15 bases in the middle. The CDR3 is made up of 14 amino acids. Per germline, CDR1 MNHNS and CDR2 SASEGT. Using its own MiXCR run on the 5' RACE reads, TCRdb lists one record per CDR3 protein. The sample shows approximately 1.8 million distinct CDR3 sequences, less than 35% of them seen only once. The source material was cord blood. This clonotype originated in a newborn girl in good health. The chain uses TRBV6-1 and TRBJ1-4, with D possibly being TRBD1 (6 bases). CDR3 coding DNA: TGTGCCAGCAGAATACAGGAAGGGGGTGAAAAACTGTTTTTT. Translated: CASRIQEGGEKLFF.